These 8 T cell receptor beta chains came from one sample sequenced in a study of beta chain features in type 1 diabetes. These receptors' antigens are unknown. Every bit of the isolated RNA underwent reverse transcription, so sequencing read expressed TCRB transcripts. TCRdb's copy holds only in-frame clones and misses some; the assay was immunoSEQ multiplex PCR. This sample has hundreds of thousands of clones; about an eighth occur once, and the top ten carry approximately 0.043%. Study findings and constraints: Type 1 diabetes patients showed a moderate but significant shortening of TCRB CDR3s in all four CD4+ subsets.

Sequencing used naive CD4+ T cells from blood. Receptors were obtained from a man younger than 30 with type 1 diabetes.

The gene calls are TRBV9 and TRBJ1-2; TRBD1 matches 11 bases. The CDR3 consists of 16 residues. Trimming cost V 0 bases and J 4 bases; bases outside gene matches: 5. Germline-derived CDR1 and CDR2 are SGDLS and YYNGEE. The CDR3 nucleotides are TGTGCCAGCAGCGTAGACCCGGGACAGGGGGGCTATGGCTACACCTTC. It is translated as CASSVDPGQGGYGYTF.

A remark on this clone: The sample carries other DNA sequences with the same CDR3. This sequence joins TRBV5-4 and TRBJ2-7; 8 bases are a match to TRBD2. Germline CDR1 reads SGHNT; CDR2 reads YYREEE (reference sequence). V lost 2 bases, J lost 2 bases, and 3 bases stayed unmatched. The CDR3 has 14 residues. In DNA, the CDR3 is TGTGCCAGCAGCTTCGCGGGAGGTCCCTACGAGCAGTACTTC. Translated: CASSFAGGPYEQYF.

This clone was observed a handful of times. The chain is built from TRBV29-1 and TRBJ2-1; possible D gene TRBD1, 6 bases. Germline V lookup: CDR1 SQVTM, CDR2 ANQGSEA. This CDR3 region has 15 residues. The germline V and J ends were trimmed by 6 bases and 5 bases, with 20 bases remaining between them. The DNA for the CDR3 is TGCAGCGTGGGCCTACAGGGAACATCGAACAATGAGCAGTTCTTC. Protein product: CSVGLQGTSNNEQFF.

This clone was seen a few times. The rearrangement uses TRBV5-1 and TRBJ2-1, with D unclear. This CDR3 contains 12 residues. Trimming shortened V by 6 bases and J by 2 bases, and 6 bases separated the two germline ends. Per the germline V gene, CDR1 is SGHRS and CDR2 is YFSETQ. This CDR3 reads CASTSPYNEQFF. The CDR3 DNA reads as TGCGCCAGCACGAGCCCCTACAATGAGCAGTTCTTC.

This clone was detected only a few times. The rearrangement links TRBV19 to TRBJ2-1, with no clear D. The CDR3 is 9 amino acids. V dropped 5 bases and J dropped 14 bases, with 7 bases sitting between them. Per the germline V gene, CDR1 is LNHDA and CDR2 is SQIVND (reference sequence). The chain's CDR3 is CASSPDKFF. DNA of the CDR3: TGTGCCAGTAGTCCAGACAAGTTCTTC.

CDR3 in DNA: TGTGCCAGCAGCTCGAACAGGGATGGTGGCTATGGCTACACCTTC. This translates into CASSSNRDGGYGYTF. This chain links TRBV7-8 with TRBJ1-2; the D gene is possibly TRBD1 (6 bases). V lost 4 bases and J 4 bases, leaving 16 bases between the germline ends. CDR3 length equals 15 residues. CDR1 and CDR2 (germline): SGHVS, FQNEAQ.

The CDR3 region has the DNA TGTGCCAGTACCGTCCGGGACAGCTATGGCTACACCTTC. It codes for CASTVRDSYGYTF. The chain has TRBV19 and TRBJ1-2; 7 bases map to TRBD1. V trimming: 7 bases; J trimming: 4 bases; junction bases outside the gene matches: 6. Germline V gives CDR1 LNHDA, CDR2 SQIVND (reference sequence). The CDR3 is 13 amino acids.

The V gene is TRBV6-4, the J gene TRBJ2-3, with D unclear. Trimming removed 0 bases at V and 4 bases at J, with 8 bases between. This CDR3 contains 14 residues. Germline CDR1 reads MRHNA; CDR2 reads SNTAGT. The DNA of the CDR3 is TGTGCCAGCAGTGACTCAAATAGTCCAGATACGCAGTATTTT. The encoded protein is CASSDSNSPDTQYF.